These 28 T cell receptor beta chains were sequenced from one sample in a study of blood T cell repertoires in COVID-19. The table came from immunoSEQ multiplex PCR; TCRdb's copy has only in-frame clones and leaves some out. The sample lists roughly 160,000 clones, over 80% occurring once. Specimen: peripheral blood. The receptors here all came from a woman aged 60 to 75 with acute or convalescent COVID-19.

The chain couples TRBV9 to TRBJ1-6; D is perhaps TRBD1 (6 bases). CDR1 is SGDLS and CDR2 is YYNGEE in the germline V gene. V was shortened by 3 bases and J by 7 bases, with 11 bases between the two germline ends. CDR3 length: 14 amino acids. CDR3 loop: CASSEGTLNSPLHF. The CDR3 DNA follows: TGTGCCAGCAGCGAAGGGACATTAAATTCACCCCTCCACTTT. Looking up the rest from reference TRBV9 and TRBJ1-6 gives the full variable domain: DSGVTQTPKHLITATGQRVTLRCSPRSGDLSVYWYQQSLDQGLQFLIQYYNGEERAKGNILERFSAQQFPDLHSELNLSSLELGDSALYFCASSEGTLNSPLHFGNGTRLTVT.

The rearrangement uses TRBV30 and TRBJ1-1; no firm D call. The ends were cut back, 0 bases at V and 1 base at J, with 6 bases in the middle. This CDR3 is 13 amino acids long. The germline V gene has CDR1 GTSNPN and CDR2 SVGIG (reference sequence). CDR3: CAWSVAGNTEAFF. The DNA of the CDR3 is TGTGCCTGGAGTGTAGCGGGGAACACTGAAGCTTTCTTT.

The chain links TRBV7-3 to TRBJ1-1, with D unresolved. CDR3 size: 16 residues. Germline CDR1 reads SGHTA; CDR2 reads FQGTGA. Trimming stripped 5 bases from V and 0 bases from J, with 16 bases between. In nucleotides, the CDR3 is TGTGCCAGCAGCCGAGACGGTACTATGATGAACACTGAAGCTTTCTTT. It translates to CASSRDGTMMNTEAFF.

The V and J genes are TRBV29-1 and TRBJ2-7; the D gene is possibly TRBD1 (6 bases). The CDR3 spans 12 residues. Germline loops: CDR1 SQVTM, CDR2 ANQGSEA. Trimming left V 4 bases short and J 5 bases short, with 12 bases between. This CDR3 is CSVAGTLDEQYF. In nucleotides, the CDR3 is TGCAGCGTTGCCGGGACATTAGACGAGCAGTACTTC.

This sequence joins TRBV7-2 and TRBJ1-5, with 7 bases matching TRBD1. CDR1 and CDR2 (germline): SGHTA, FQGNSA. V was pared by 5 bases and J by 3 bases, with 4 bases of the junction left unmatched. The CDR3 covers 14 residues. Here the CDR3 reads CASSGGTVNQPQHF. The CDR3 DNA sequence: TGTGCCAGCAGCGGAGGGACAGTCAATCAGCCCCAGCATTTT.

Concerning this clone itself: One junction end disagrees with the germline gene, perhaps due to a read error. V usage is TRBV4-3 and J usage is TRBJ2-3, with TRBD2 matching over 7 bases. The CDR3 is made up of 16 amino acids. Germline CDR1 LGHNA, CDR2 YSLEER. The CDR3 nucleotides are TGCGCCAGCAACCAAAACCGTCTAGCGGGCACAGATACGCAGTATTTT. Protein: CASNQNRLAGTDTQYF.

The genes are TRBV18 and TRBJ2-7, with D uncertain. The length of the CDR3 is 14 residues. Trimming pared 2 bases from V and 2 bases from J, leaving 10 bases between. The germline V gene has CDR1 KGHSH and CDR2 LQKENI. CDR3 protein: CASSPALVTYEQYF. As DNA, the CDR3 is TGTGCCAGCTCACCAGCACTTGTAACCTACGAGCAGTACTTC.

The chain uses TRBV18 and TRBJ1-6; 10 nucleotides match TRBD1. V dropped 2 bases and J dropped 10; count of bases not matched to a gene: 2. CDR3 size: 14 residues. Looked up from germline, CDR1 is KGHSH and CDR2 is LQKENI. The CDR3 DNA reads as TGTGCCAGCTCACCAGACAGGGGGCTCTCACCCCTCCACTTT. It translates to CASSPDRGLSPLHF.

The chain carries TRBV25-1 and TRBJ2-5; D not certain. Germline lookup yields CDR1 MGHDK and CDR2 SYGVNS. The CDR3 loop spans 10 amino acids. The ends were cut back, 1 base at V and 9 bases at J, with 3 bases in the middle. DNA for the CDR3: TGTGCCAGCAGTGAATCCGCCCAGTACTTC. Its translation: CASSESAQYF.

This chain joins TRBV2 and TRBJ1-6; 8 nucleotides line up with TRBD1. Looked up from germline, CDR1 is SNHLY and CDR2 is FYNNEI. J gave up 9 bases and V 8 bases, and 3 bases lay outside the gene matches. This CDR3 spans 12 amino acids. CDR3 in amino acids: CASQGAGSPLHF. CDR3 sequence (DNA): TGTGCCAGCCAGGGGGCGGGTTCACCCCTCCACTTT.

This rearrangement joins TRBV27 to TRBJ2-1; 9 bases are a match to TRBD2. This CDR3 is built from 16 residues. V shed 5 bases, J shed 1 base, and the junction held 6 bases outside the gene matches. Looked up from germline, CDR1 is MNHEY and CDR2 is SMNVEV (reference sequence). CDR3 DNA: TGTGCCAGCAGTCGTTATAGCGGGGGTTCCTACAATGAGCAGTTCTTC. Its protein product is CASSRYSGGSYNEQFF.

V and J are TRBV11-2 and TRBJ2-2, with TRBD1 matching over 9 bases. CDR1 is SGHAT, CDR2 FQNNGV, per germline. V gave up 2 bases and J gave up 7 bases; unmatched junction bases: 8. CDR3 length equals 16 residues. For the CDR3, the DNA is TGTGCCAGCAGCTTAAGGGACAGGGTTGTTAGCGGGGAGCTGTTTTTT. This gives the protein CASSLRDRVVSGELFF. Looking up the rest from reference TRBV11-2 and TRBJ2-2 gives the full variable domain: EAGVAQSPRYKIIEKRQSVAFWCNPISGHATLYWYQQILGQGPKLLIQFQNNGVVDDSQLPKDRFSAERLKGVDSTLKIQPAKLEDSAVYLCASSLRDRVVSGELFFGEGSRLTVL.

The genes are TRBV7-3 and TRBJ1-5, with D hard to call. Trimming left V 2 bases short and J 6 bases short, with 11 bases between. Germline V gene lookup returns CDR1 SGHTA and CDR2 FQGTGA. The CDR3 totals 14 residues. DNA of the CDR3: TGTGCCAGCAGCTTAGATGGGTCGGGTCAGCCCCAGCATTTT. Amino acid sequence: CASSLDGSGQPQHF. The full variable domain, its missing parts supplied by reference TRBV7-3 and TRBJ1-5, is GAGVSQTPSNKVTEKGKYVELRCDPISGHTALYWYRQSLGQGPEFLIYFQGTGAADDSGLPNDRFFAVRPEGSVSTLKIQRTERGDSAVYLCASSLDGSGQPQHFGDGTRLSIL.

This chain links TRBV6-1 with TRBJ1-5; D is unresolved. Trimming cost V 5 bases and J 6 bases, with 11 bases left between them. The CDR3 runs 13 residues. In germline, CDR1 is MNHNS, CDR2 SASEGT. The CDR3 region is CASSIRSVQPQHF. As DNA, the CDR3 is TGTGCCAGCAGTATTAGGAGTGTTCAGCCCCAGCATTTT.

This clone was detected only a few times. This chain connects TRBV5-1 to TRBJ2-5; perhaps TRBD2 as D (6 bases). The CDR3 length is 13 residues. Germline CDR1 is SGHRS and CDR2 is YFSETQ. Between the trimmed V and J ends, which lost 4 bases and 0 bases, there was a span of 7 bases. The CDR3 DNA follows: TGCGCCAGCAGCGGCGGGGACCAAGAGACCCAGTACTTC. It is translated as CASSGGDQETQYF. The whole variable domain, filled in from reference TRBV5-1 and TRBJ2-5, reads KAGVTQTPRYLIKTRGQQVTLSCSPISGHRSVSWYQQTPGQGLQFLFEYFSETQRNKGNFPGRFSGRQFSNSRSEMNVSTLELGDSALYLCASSGGDQETQYFGPGTRLLVL.

This chain connects TRBV9 to TRBJ1-2; TRBD1 matches at 7 bases. The CDR3 loop spans 15 amino acids. Germline V lookup: CDR1 SGDLS, CDR2 YYNGEE. The V gene end was trimmed by 2 bases and the J gene end by 5 bases; junction bases not matched to a gene: 9. The CDR3 region has the DNA TGTGCCAGCAGCGTTTCCGGGACAGATTTGTATGGCTACACCTTC. It yields the protein CASSVSGTDLYGYTF.

The genes are TRBV4-3 and TRBJ1-1; 8 nucleotides match TRBD1. J gave up 0 bases and V 3 bases, and 9 bases lay outside the gene matches. The CDR3 is 17 amino acids. Looked up from germline, CDR1 is LGHNA and CDR2 is YSLEER. In nucleotides, the CDR3 is TGCGCCAGCAGCCAGGTACTCGGGACAGGAATGAACACTGAAGCTTTCTTT. This gives the protein CASSQVLGTGMNTEAFF.

Regarding this clone: The junction departs from the called germline gene at one end, perhaps through a read error. The CDR3 protein is CASSPRHGGWWEF. Written as DNA, the CDR3 is TGCGCCAGCAGCCCCCGGCACGGCGGCTGGTGGGAGTTC. This chain links TRBV4-1 with TRBJ1-2; no reliable D call. The CDR3 runs to 13 residues. Germline V gives CDR1 MGHRA, CDR2 YSYEKL.

The chain couples TRBV25-1 to TRBJ1-3; no clear D gene. V lost 7 bases and J 4 bases, leaving 14 bases between the germline ends. The germline V gene encodes CDR1 MGHDK and CDR2 SYGVNS. The CDR3 length is 14 residues. CDR3 sequence (DNA): TGTGCCAGCACCGGAATTGGAGGCGGAAACACCATATATTTT. Its translation: CASTGIGGGNTIYF. The full variable domain, with the rest looked up from reference TRBV25-1 and TRBJ1-3, is EADIYQTPRYLVIGTGKKITLECSQTMGHDKMYWYQQDPGMELHLIHYSYGVNSTEKGDLSSESTVSRIRTEHFPLTLESARPSHTSQYLCASTGIGGGNTIYFGEGSWLTVV.

V usage is TRBV6-5 and J usage is TRBJ1-1; D gene ambiguous. CDR3 length equals 13 residues. The V gene lost 2 bases and the J gene lost 0 bases, with 4 bases spanning the gap. Germline CDR1 is MNHEY and CDR2 is SVGAGI. The CDR3 spells CASSYLVNTEAFF. The CDR3 coding sequence is TGTGCCAGCAGTTACCTCGTGAACACTGAAGCTTTCTTT.

The chain carries TRBV4-3 and TRBJ1-4; the match to TRBD1 covers 8 bases. The CDR3 is made up of 17 amino acids. Trimming cost V 0 bases and J 6 bases; bases outside gene matches: 9. The V gene's germline CDR1 is LGHNA and CDR2 YSLEER. CDR3 residues: CASSQDRAQGAYEKLFF. The DNA of the CDR3 is TGCGCCAGCAGCCAAGACCGGGCCCAGGGGGCTTATGAAAAACTGTTTTTT.

The V call is TRBV24-1, the J call TRBJ2-3; the match to TRBD1 covers 9 bases. The trim removed 0 bases at V and 0 bases at J, leaving 9 bases unmatched. Germline V lookup: CDR1 KGHDR, CDR2 SFDVKD. The CDR3 extends over 19 amino acids. The CDR3 region is CATSDLQDRGFISTDTQYF. The CDR3 coding sequence is TGTGCCACCAGTGATTTGCAGGACAGGGGTTTTATAAGCACAGATACGCAGTATTTT.

The rearrangement uses TRBV28 and TRBJ2-7, with 9 bases identical to TRBD1. The CDR3 length is 13 residues. After removal of 6 bases from V and 3 bases from J, the junction contained 3 bases not matched to a gene. CDR1 is MDHEN, CDR2 SYDVKM, per germline. The CDR3 here is CASRQTGGYEQYF. The CDR3 nucleotides read TGTGCCAGCAGGCAGACAGGGGGCTACGAGCAGTACTTC. The variable domain in full, completed from reference TRBV28 and TRBJ2-7, reads DVKVTQSSRYLVKRTGEKVFLECVQDMDHENMFWYRQDPGLGLRLIYFSYDVKMKEKGDIPEGYSVSREKKERFSLILESASTNQTSMYLCASRQTGGYEQYFGPGTRLTVT.

The rearrangement links TRBV9 to TRBJ1-4; D may be TRBD1 (5 bases). V gave up 0 bases and J gave up 5 bases, with 17 bases separating them. The CDR3 is 17 amino acids. Germline values: CDR1 SGDLS, CDR2 YYNGEE. The CDR3 sequence is CASSVGGGVVKNEKLFF. The CDR3 region has the DNA TGTGCCAGCAGCGTAGGCGGGGGAGTGGTAAAGAATGAAAAACTGTTTTTT. Full variable domain (outside the CDR3, taken from reference TRBV9 and TRBJ1-4): DSGVTQTPKHLITATGQRVTLRCSPRSGDLSVYWYQQSLDQGLQFLIQYYNGEERAKGNILERFSAQQFPDLHSELNLSSLELGDSALYFCASSVGGGVVKNEKLFFGSGTQLSVL.

The chain is built from TRBV28 and TRBJ1-3, with TRBD1 matching 8 bases. Germline V lookup: CDR1 MDHEN, CDR2 SYDVKM. V lost 10 bases, J lost 4 bases, and 12 bases stayed unmatched. There are 15 residues in the CDR3. DNA of the CDR3: TGTGCCACAGCCGGAGACAGGGGTTCGGGAAACACCATATATTTT. Protein sequence: CATAGDRGSGNTIYF.

V usage is TRBV9 and J usage is TRBJ1-5; perhaps TRBD1 as D (5 bases). The CDR3 is 14 residues long. The V end lost 2 bases, the J end lost 0 bases, and 6 bases lay between the germline ends. The germline gives CDR1 SGDLS, CDR2 YYNGEE. The CDR3 here is CASSVDSSNQPQHF. The DNA for the CDR3 is TGTGCCAGCAGCGTCGACAGTAGCAATCAGCCCCAGCATTTT.

The J gene is TRBJ1-2, the V gene TRBV5-4; D is ambiguous. V lost 0 bases, J lost 5 bases, and 5 bases lay in between. The germline V gene encodes CDR1 SGHNT and CDR2 YYREEE (reference sequence). This CDR3 is 12 amino acids long. CDR3 DNA sequence: TGTGCCAGCAGCTTGGACGGGTATGGCTACACCTTC. Protein sequence: CASSLDGYGYTF.

The rearrangement joins TRBV9 to TRBJ2-3; D may be TRBD1 (6 bases). The V end was cut by 6 bases, the J end by 5 bases, with 19 bases between. Germline V gene data show CDR1 as SGDLS and CDR2 as YYNGEE. The CDR3 consists of 15 residues. The CDR3 is CASTPKGEIGDTQYF. In DNA, the CDR3 is TGTGCCAGCACTCCCAAGGGGGAAATCGGAGATACGCAGTATTTT.